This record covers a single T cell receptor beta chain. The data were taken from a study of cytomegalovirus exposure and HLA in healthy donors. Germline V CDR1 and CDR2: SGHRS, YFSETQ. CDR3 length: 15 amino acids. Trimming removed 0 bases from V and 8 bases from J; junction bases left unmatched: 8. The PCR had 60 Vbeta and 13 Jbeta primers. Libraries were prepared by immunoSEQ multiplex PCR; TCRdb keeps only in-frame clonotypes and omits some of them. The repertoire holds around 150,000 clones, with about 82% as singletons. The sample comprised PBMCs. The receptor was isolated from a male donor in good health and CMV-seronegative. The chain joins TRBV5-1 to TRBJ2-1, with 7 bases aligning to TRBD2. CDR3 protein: CASSLAKTSLDEQFF. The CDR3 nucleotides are TGCGCCAGCAGCTTGGCCAAGACTAGCTTAGATGAGCAGTTCTTC.